The T cell receptor (beta chain) under discussion was sequenced for a study of CD8+ T cells in alopecia areata. About the study: Each day, treated patients took oral tofacitinib twice, at 5 to 10 mg per dose.

The researchers isolated CD4+ and CD8+ T cells from PBMCs by sorting. cDNA prepared by RNA extraction and subsequent reverse transcription served as the template for sequencing. Profiling relied on immunoSEQ multiplex PCR, and the TCRdb table lists in-frame clones only, not all of them. The data contain 61,000 or so clones, around 96% of them singletons. Study outcomes and limitations: Scalp lesions, especially in alopecia totalis/universalis, had higher clonality than normal scalp.

CDR3 size: 15 residues. The V and J ends lost 4 bases and 6 bases, in that order; junction bases with no gene match: 9. The germline CDR1 and CDR2 sequences are LGHNA and YNFKEQ. Comments on this clone: The antigen is unknown.

Sequences were derived from CD8+ T cells sorted from blood, sampled at week 0. This receptor was obtained from a human donor with alopecia areata. The chain uses TRBV4-2 and TRBJ2-7, with TRBD1 matching 10 bases. The CDR3 spells CASSRAGTGVGEQYF. CDR3 sequence (DNA): TGTGCCAGCAGCCGGGCCGGGACAGGGGTCGGCGAGCAGTACTTC.